This TCR beta chain was observed in a study of shared clonotypes between healthy human individuals. Study-wide points: Sequencing depth was expected to influence donor clonotype sharing. Clonotypes shared by all four sorted-subset donors had higher generation probabilities than non-shared clonotypes.

Repertoires were generated with immunoSEQ multiplex PCR, while TCRdb's copy carries only in-frame clones and drops some. The sample holds 2 million to 2.5 million clones, 90% to 96% seen once. The CDR3 covers 15 residues. V lost 4 bases and J lost 1; bases outside the gene matches: 1. The V gene's germline CDR1 is SGHDN and CDR2 FVKESK. With regard to this clone: Its specificity is unknown.

The V gene is TRBV14, the J gene TRBJ1-5; 10 nucleotides line up with TRBD1. The sequenced sample was naive CD4+ T cells sorted from blood. Subset noted: CD45RA+ positively selected. The origin of this receptor is a man younger than 30 in good health. CDR3 bases: TGTGCCAGCAGCCCGGGACAGGGGAGCAATCAGCCCCAGCATTTT. Its protein is CASSPGQGSNQPQHF.